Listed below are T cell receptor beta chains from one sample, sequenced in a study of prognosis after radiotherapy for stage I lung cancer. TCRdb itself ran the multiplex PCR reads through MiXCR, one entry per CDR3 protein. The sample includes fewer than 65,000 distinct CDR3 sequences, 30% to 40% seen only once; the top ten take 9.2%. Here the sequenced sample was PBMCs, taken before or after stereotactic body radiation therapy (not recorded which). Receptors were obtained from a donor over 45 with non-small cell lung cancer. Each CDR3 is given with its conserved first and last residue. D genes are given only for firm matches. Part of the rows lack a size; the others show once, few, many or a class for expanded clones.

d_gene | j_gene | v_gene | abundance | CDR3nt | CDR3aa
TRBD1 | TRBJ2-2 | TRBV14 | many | TGTGCCAGCAGCCAAGATGGGGGACAGGGCACCGGGGAGCTGTTTTTT | CASSQDGGQGTGELFF
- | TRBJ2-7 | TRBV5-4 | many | TGTGCCAGCAGCTCAGACCCCGGGACCGGGATTGACGAGCAGTACTTC | CASSSDPGTGIDEQYF
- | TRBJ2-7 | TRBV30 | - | TGTGCCTGGATCACGCCCTCCGGGGAGGACTCCTACGAGCAGTACTTC | CAWITPSGEDSYEQYF
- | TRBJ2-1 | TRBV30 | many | TGTGCCTCAACCGCAGGGTTTCCCGATGAGCAGTTCTTC | CASTAGFPDEQFF
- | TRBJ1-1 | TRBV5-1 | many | TGCGCCAGCAGCTGGGGAACAGCAGCTGAAGCTTTCTTT | CASSWGTAAEAFF
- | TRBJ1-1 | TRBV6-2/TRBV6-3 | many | TGTGCCACCAAGGGGTTTTCGGGCACTGAAGCTTTCTTT | CATKGFSGTEAFF
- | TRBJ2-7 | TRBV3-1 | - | TGTGCCAGCAGCCAGGGACCCGGGGATCTCTACGAGCAGTACTTC | CASSQGPGDLYEQYF
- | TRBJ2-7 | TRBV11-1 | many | TGTGCCAGCAGCTTCGGCAGGATCTACGAGCAGTACTTC | CASSFGRIYEQYF
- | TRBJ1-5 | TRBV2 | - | TGTGCCAGCAGTCAAAATTATCAGCCCCAGCATTTT | CASSQNYQPQHF
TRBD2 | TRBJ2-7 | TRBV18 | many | TGTGCCAGCTCACCGGGGACTAGCGGCGTCTACGAGCAGTACTTC | CASSPGTSGVYEQYF
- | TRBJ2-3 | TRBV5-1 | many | TGCGCCAGCAGCGAACAGCCGGGGAACACAGATACGCAGTATTTT | CASSEQPGNTDTQYF
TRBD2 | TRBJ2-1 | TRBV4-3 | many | TGCGCCAGCAGCCAAGACCTTATCCGAGGACTAGCGGGAAACAATGAGCAGTTCTTC | CASSQDLIRGLAGNNEQFF
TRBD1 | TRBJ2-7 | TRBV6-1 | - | TGTGCCAGCCCGGGACAGGGAGGAAAAACCTACGAGCAGTACTTC | CASPGQGGKTYEQYF
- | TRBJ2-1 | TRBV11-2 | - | TGTACCAGCATCCCCCGCTCCACGGGGGACGAGCAGTTCTTC | CTSIPRSTGDEQFF
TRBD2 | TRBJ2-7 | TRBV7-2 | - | TGTGCCAGCAGCCCCTCCCGACTAGCGGCTTACGAGCAGTACTTC | CASSPSRLAAYEQYF
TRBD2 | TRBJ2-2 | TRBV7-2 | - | TGTGTCAACAGCATACTCCAGCGGGAGTATGTCGGGGAGCTGTTTTTT | CVNSILQREYVGELFF
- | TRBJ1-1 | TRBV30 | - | TGTGCCTGGAGTTTAGGGATGAAGACTGAAGCTTTCTTT | CAWSLGMKTEAFF
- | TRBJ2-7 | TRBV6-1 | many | TGTGCCAGCAGCCTAGGCTACTCAACCCTCTCCTACGAGCAGTACTTC | CASSLGYSTLSYEQYF
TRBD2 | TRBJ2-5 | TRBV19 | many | TGTGCCAGTAGTATCTCTACTAGCGGGAGGGGGCAAGAGACCCAGTACTTC | CASSISTSGRGQETQYF
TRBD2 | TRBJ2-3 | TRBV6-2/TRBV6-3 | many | TGTGCCAGCAGTTTACCTAGCGGGATAAGCACAGATACGCAGTATTTT | CASSLPSGISTDTQYF
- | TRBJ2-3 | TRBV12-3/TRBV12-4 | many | TGTGCCAGCAGTCCATCGAGGACTACTAGCACAGATACGCAGTATTTT | CASSPSRTTSTDTQYF
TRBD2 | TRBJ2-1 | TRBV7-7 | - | TGTGCTAGCAGATTAGGTCCCCGGGAGGGACCTCAGTTCTTC | CASRLGPREGPQFF
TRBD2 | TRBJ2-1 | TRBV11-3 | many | TGTGCCAGCAGCTCGGGACTAGCGGGAGCCGGCTCCGGTGAGCAGTTCTTC | CASSSGLAGAGSGEQFF
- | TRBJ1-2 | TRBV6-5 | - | TGTGCCAGCAGTTATTCGGCAGGTGGCACCTTGGTGGCGGGCACCTTC | CASSYSAGGTLVAGTF
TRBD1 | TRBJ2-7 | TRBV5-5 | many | TGTGCCAGCAGCTTGGTTGCCGGGACAGGGGGCGGATGGTTC | CASSLVAGTGGGWF
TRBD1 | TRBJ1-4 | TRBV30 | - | TGTGCCTGGAGTGAACAGGGGTTTGCAACTAATGAAAAACTGTTTTTT | CAWSEQGFATNEKLFF
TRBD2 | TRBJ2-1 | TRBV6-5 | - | TGTGCCATCAGTTGTGTACTAGCGGGAGTTCGTAGTGAGCAGTTCTTC | CAISCVLAGVRSEQFF
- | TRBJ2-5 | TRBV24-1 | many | TGTGCCACCAGTGGGGCCGGACAAGAGACCCAGTACTTC | CATSGAGQETQYF
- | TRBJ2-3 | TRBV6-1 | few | TGTGCCAGCACCTCAGGAGATACGCAGTATTTT | CASTSGDTQYF
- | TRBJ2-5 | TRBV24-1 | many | TGTGCCACCAGTGTATTTAATAGGCAATACCAAGAGACCCAGTACTTC | CATSVFNRQYQETQYF
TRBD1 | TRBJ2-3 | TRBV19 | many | TGTGCCAGTGGAAGACAGGGAGCAGATACGCAGTATTTT | CASGRQGADTQYF
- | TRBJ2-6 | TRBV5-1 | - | TGCGCCAGCAGCACGGTGACATCCCCTTCTGGGGGCAACGTCCTGACTTTC | CASSTVTSPSGGNVLTF
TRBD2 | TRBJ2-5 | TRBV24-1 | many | TGTGCCACCAGTGACCTTACTAGCGGGAGGGCCTCGGAGACCCAGTACTTC | CATSDLTSGRASETQYF
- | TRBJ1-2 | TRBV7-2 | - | TGTGCCAACAGCTTACACGACAGACTATGCTACACCTTC | CANSLHDRLCYTF
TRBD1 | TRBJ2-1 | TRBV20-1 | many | TGCAGTGCTGGTGAGGGGGCGCAGGGTGAGCAGTTCTTC | CSAGEGAQGEQFF
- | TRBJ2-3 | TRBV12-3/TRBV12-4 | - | TGTGCCAGCAGTTTTGTCTCCAGCACAGATACGCAGTATTTT | CASSFVSSTDTQYF
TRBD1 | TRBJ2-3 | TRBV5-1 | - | TGCGCCAGCATCCACGGACAGGGAGTAGCAGATACGCAGTATTTT | CASIHGQGVADTQYF
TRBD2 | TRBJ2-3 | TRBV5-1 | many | TGCGCCAGCAGCCTCGGACTAGCAATAAGCACAGATACGCAGTATTTT | CASSLGLAISTDTQYF
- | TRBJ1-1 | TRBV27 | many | TGTGCCAGCAGTTTAAGGGAGAGAGGCACTGAAGCTTTCTTT | CASSLRERGTEAFF
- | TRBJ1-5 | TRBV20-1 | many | TGCAGTGCCGGGACCTATGATCAGCCCCAGCATTTT | CSAGTYDQPQHF
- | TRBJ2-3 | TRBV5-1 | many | TGCGCCAGCAGCGGGGAGGGGACACTCACAGATACGCAGTATTTT | CASSGEGTLTDTQYF
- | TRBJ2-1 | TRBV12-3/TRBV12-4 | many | TGTGCCAGCAGTTTATTCACGGGCGGGGCGGGATTATTCTTC | CASSLFTGGAGLFF
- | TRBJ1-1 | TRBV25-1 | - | TGTTCCAGCAGTGAATCGGGCTTCCAAGCTTTCTTT | CSSSESGFQAFF